These T cell receptor beta chains were read from a single sample in a study of shared clonotypes between healthy human individuals. Here immunoSEQ multiplex PCR was the method, and the copy in TCRdb shows in-frame clones only, minus some. The sample yields approximately 1.5 million clones, under 99% seen once. The sample taken for sequencing was naive CD4+ T cells sorted from blood. Every receptor here comes from a man younger than 45 in good health. CDR3s include the opening cysteine and the closing phenylalanine or tryptophan. Fields, in order: J gene, clone size, D gene, V gene, CDR3 DNA, CDR3 protein. A D gene is named only where the DNA matches it firmly. Clone size, where shown, is once, few, many, or a class for clones that have expanded.

TRBJ2-2,NA,NA,TRBV5-1,TGCGCCAGCAGCTCAGGAGCTAGGGCCGGGGAGCTGTTTTTT,CASSSGARAGELFF
TRBJ2-1,NA,NA,TRBV7-2,TGTGCCAGCAGCTTAGGCGGCCAGGGGCTGTACAATGAGCAGTTCTTC,CASSLGGQGLYNEQFF
TRBJ2-1,NA,TRBD2,TRBV27,TGTGCCAGCAGTGGGGGGCTAGCGGGAGTTGAGCAGTTCTTC,CASSGGLAGVEQFF
TRBJ2-1,NA,NA,TRBV7-3,TGTGCCAGCAGCTTAACGGCCTACAATGAGCAGTTCTTC,CASSLTAYNEQFF
TRBJ1-2,NA,NA,TRBV23-1,TGCGCCAGCAGGGCCGGGGAAGGCTTTGGCTACACCTTC,CASRAGEGFGYTF
TRBJ2-7,NA,NA,TRBV7-9,TGTGCCAGCAGCCCCACCGGGGCTAACTACGAGCAGTACTTC,CASSPTGANYEQYF
TRBJ1-1,once,TRBD1,TRBV10-3,TGTGCCATCAGTAATCGACAGGGGGCCGCGAGTTTGAACACTGAAGCTTTCTTT,CAISNRQGAASLNTEAFF
TRBJ2-1,NA,TRBD2,TRBV5-4,TGTGCCAGCAGCCCGGGAGGATCCTACAATGAGCAGTTCTTC,CASSPGGSYNEQFF
TRBJ2-7,NA,NA,TRBV15,TGTGCCACCAGCCGATCTACAGGGTTACCCCCTGGACAGTACTTC,CATSRSTGLPPGQYF
TRBJ2-7,NA,TRBD1,TRBV29-1,TGCAGCGCCGGGACAGGACTCTACGAGCAGTACTTC,CSAGTGLYEQYF
TRBJ1-5,NA,NA,TRBV6-4,TGTGCCAGCAGTGTGGACAGTAGCAATCAGCCCCAGCATTTT,CASSVDSSNQPQHF
TRBJ2-3,NA,TRBD2,TRBV12-5,TGTGCTAGTCGAAGCGGGACTAGCACAGATACGCAGTATTTT,CASRSGTSTDTQYF
TRBJ2-5,NA,NA,TRBV7-9,TGTGCCAGCAGGGGGGAAACGACCCAGTACTTC,CASRGETTQYF
TRBJ2-1,NA,NA,TRBV9,TGTGCCAGCAGCGTAGCGTCACAGCCTCGTGAGCAGTTCTTC,CASSVASQPREQFF
TRBJ2-1,NA,NA,TRBV27,TGTGCCAGCAGTTTCTTGTCCGACTTACGCTCCTACAATGAGCAGTTCTTC,CASSFLSDLRSYNEQFF
TRBJ2-7,NA,NA,TRBV6-5,TGTGCCAGCAGTTCTCGTCTCGGGTCCTACGAGCAGTACTTC,CASSSRLGSYEQYF
TRBJ2-7,NA,NA,TRBV7-8,TGTGCCAGCAGCTCGAAAGTCGCCTACGAGCAGTACTTC,CASSSKVAYEQYF
TRBJ2-3,NA,TRBD1,TRBV4-3,TGCGCCAGCAGCCAAGCCCCAGGCAGGGGGCTCACAGATACGCAGTATTTT,CASSQAPGRGLTDTQYF
TRBJ1-4,NA,NA,TRBV5-1,TGCGCCAGCAGCTCCGGGTCCCCAGGGCCAGATGAAAAACTGTTTTTT,CASSSGSPGPDEKLFF
TRBJ1-2,NA,NA,TRBV27,TGTGCCAGCAGTTTAAAGGGTTACTATGGCTACACCTTC,CASSLKGYYGYTF
TRBJ1-2,NA,NA,TRBV28,TGTGCCAGCAGTTTGCCGGGCTCCGTGGGCGGCTACACCTTC,CASSLPGSVGGYTF
TRBJ2-3,NA,NA,TRBV28,TGTGCCAGCGCAATGGTAGATACGCAGTATTTT,CASAMVDTQYF
TRBJ1-3,NA,NA,TRBV19,TGTGCCAGTAGCCCCGGGAACACCATATATTTT,CASSPGNTIYF
TRBJ2-5,NA,NA,TRBV11-2,TGTGCCAGCAGCTTGAGTTTAGTCCAAGAGACCCAGTACTTC,CASSLSLVQETQYF
TRBJ2-3,NA,TRBD2,TRBV18,TGTGCCAGCTCACCGCTAGCGGGAGTGGCAGATACGCAGTATTTT,CASSPLAGVADTQYF
TRBJ2-7,NA,NA,TRBV10-3,TGTGCCATCAGTGGTACGGGACGAACTTACGAGCAGTACTTC,CAISGTGRTYEQYF
TRBJ2-7,NA,TRBD2,TRBV6-5,TGTGCCAGCAGTTACTCCATAGCGGGGGGCTCCTACGAGCAGTACTTC,CASSYSIAGGSYEQYF
TRBJ2-1,NA,NA,TRBV9,TGTGCCAGCAGCGTAGGGAGCGGGTTGGTCTCTGAGCAGTTCTTC,CASSVGSGLVSEQFF
TRBJ2-2,NA,NA,TRBV11-3,TGTGCCAGCAGCTTAGGGCCGAACACCGGGGAGCTGTTTTTT,CASSLGPNTGELFF
TRBJ2-3,NA,NA,TRBV7-9,TGTGCCAGCAGCTTGGGTGGGCCAGATACGCAGTATTTT,CASSLGGPDTQYF
TRBJ1-5,NA,NA,TRBV19,TGTGCCAGTAGTCCCCGAAAGACCAGTAGCAATCAGCCCCAGCATTTT,CASSPRKTSSNQPQHF
TRBJ1-5,NA,NA,TRBV28,TGTGCCAGCAGTTTGACGGAATCCAATCAGCCCCAGCATTTT,CASSLTESNQPQHF
TRBJ2-1,NA,NA,TRBV5-1,TGCGCCAGCAGCTTGGTGCCAGGGCCCTCCTACAATGAGCAGTTCTTC,CASSLVPGPSYNEQFF
TRBJ2-3,once,TRBD2,TRBV5-1,TGCGCCAGCAGCTCACAACTAGCGCAACAGACAGATACGCAGTATTTT,CASSSQLAQQTDTQYF
TRBJ1-5,NA,TRBD1,TRBV27,TGTGCCAGCAGTTTAGTCCCGGGACAGGGAACGGGGGCCCAGCCCCAGCATTTT,CASSLVPGQGTGAQPQHF
TRBJ2-1,NA,NA,TRBV7-6,TGTGCCAGCAGCCTCGACAGCAGCTCCTACAATGAGCAGTTCTTC,CASSLDSSSYNEQFF
TRBJ2-7,NA,TRBD1,TRBV9,TGTGCCAGCAGCGTGACAGGGAGTGAGCAGTACTTC,CASSVTGSEQYF
TRBJ1-1,NA,NA,TRBV28,TGTGCCAGCAGCGGGACTCGAGCTTTCTTT,CASSGTRAFF
TRBJ2-1,NA,TRBD1,TRBV5-4,TGTGCCAGCAGCAACGCCTTGGGACAGATCAATGAGCAGTTCTTC,CASSNALGQINEQFF
TRBJ2-1,NA,TRBD2,TRBV9,TGTGCCAGCAGCGTGCCGGGAGGAGGTGGTGAGCAGTTCTTC,CASSVPGGGGEQFF
TRBJ1-5,NA,NA,TRBV27,TGTGCCAGCAGTCCAGGACAAGGTTTCAATCAGCCCCAGCATTTT,CASSPGQGFNQPQHF
TRBJ1-4,once,NA,TRBV10-3,TGTGCCATCAGTGAGTCGCGGCAGGCTAATGAAAAACTGTTTTTT,CAISESRQANEKLFF
TRBJ2-7,NA,NA,TRBV2,TGTGCCAGCAGTGAAGTTCGCACTTCCTCCTACGAGCAGTACTTC,CASSEVRTSSYEQYF
TRBJ2-1,NA,TRBD1,TRBV5-6,TGTGCCAGCAGGAAGACAGGGGAGGCCTACAATGAGCAGTTCTTC,CASRKTGEAYNEQFF
TRBJ1-4,NA,TRBD1,TRBV9,TGTGCCAGCAGCGTACGGACAGGGGATGGTGAAAAACTGTTTTTT,CASSVRTGDGEKLFF
TRBJ1-3,NA,NA,TRBV18,TGTGCCAGCTCACCTGGCGTTCCGGACACCATATATTTT,CASSPGVPDTIYF
TRBJ2-6,once,NA,TRBV29-1,TGCAGCGTTGAAGATCGGGGGCAGGCTGGGGCCAACGTCCTGACTTTC,CSVEDRGQAGANVLTF